This T cell receptor (beta chain) was sequenced for a study of Ad26.COV2.S vaccination and SARS-CoV-2 variants. Treatment described: roughly 18 received Ad26.COV2.S at low or high dose, single or two shots; about 5 received placebo; per-sample allocation not given. On day 63 after the first injection, vaccine and placebo recipients gave samples. Study findings and constraints: Vaccine recipients posted higher spike-specific TCR breadth than their placebo counterparts.

Profiling relied on immunoSEQ multiplex PCR, and the TCRdb table lists in-frame clones only, not all of them. Altogether some 350,000 clones are present, under 90% being singletons, with the ten largest covering 4.5% to 7%. CDR1 is LGHDT, CDR2 YNNKEL, per germline (reference sequence). Trimming left V 0 bases short and J 3 bases short, with 11 bases between. The CDR3 is 16 amino acids. This clone was recorded once. As yet, its antigen is unknown. The chain is built from TRBV3-1 (or the pseudogene TRBV3-2) and TRBJ1-4; D is unresolved. The TCR was taken from a person aged 18 to 65 who received the Ad26.COV2.S COVID-19 vaccine or a placebo. The input for sequencing was peripheral blood, taken in a trial of Ad26.COV2.S vaccine versus placebo. CDR3 protein: CASSQDAGSANEKLFF. The CDR3, as DNA: TGTGCCAGCAGCCAAGACGCAGGTTCGGCTAATGAAAAACTGTTTTTT.